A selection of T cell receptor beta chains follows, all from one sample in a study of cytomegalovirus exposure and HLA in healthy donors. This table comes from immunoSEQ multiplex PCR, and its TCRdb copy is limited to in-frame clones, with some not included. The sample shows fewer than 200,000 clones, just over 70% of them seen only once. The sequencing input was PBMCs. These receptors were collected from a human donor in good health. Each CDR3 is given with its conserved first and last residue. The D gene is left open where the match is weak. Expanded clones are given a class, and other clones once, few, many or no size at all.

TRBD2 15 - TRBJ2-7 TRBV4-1 CASSQSRGESYEQYF TGCGCCAGCAGCCAATCCCGGGGGGAGAGCTACGAGCAGTACTTC
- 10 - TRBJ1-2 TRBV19 CASKEYGYTF TGTGCCAGTAAGGAGTATGGCTACACCTTC
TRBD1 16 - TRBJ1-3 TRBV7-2 CASSLGGDRGGNTIYF TGTGCCAGCAGCTTAGGCGGGGACAGAGGGGGAAACACCATATATTTT
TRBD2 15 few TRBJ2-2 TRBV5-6 CASSPRLASTGELFF TGTGCCAGCAGCCCACGACTAGCGAGCACCGGGGAGCTGTTTTTT
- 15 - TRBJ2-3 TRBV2 CASSVGVPGADTQYF TGTGCCAGCAGCGTAGGGGTGCCTGGGGCAGATACGCAGTATTTT
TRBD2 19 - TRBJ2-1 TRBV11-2 CASSAGLAGASPSYNEQFF TGTGCCAGCAGCGCGGGACTAGCGGGGGCCTCTCCCTCCTACAATGAGCAGTTCTTC
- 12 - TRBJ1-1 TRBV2 CASSAENTEAFF TGTGCCAGCAGTGCAGAAAACACTGAAGCTTTCTTT
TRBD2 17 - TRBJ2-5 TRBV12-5 CASGLVEAGGPDETQYF TGTGCTAGTGGTTTGGTTGAAGCGGGGGGGCCAGATGAGACCCAGTACTTC
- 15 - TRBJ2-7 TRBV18 CASSPFARGVGEQYF TGTGCCAGCTCACCATTTGCCAGGGGTGTTGGCGAGCAGTACTTC
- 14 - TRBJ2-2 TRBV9 CASSVVERFGELFF TGTGCCAGCAGCGTAGTTGAGCGTTTCGGGGAGCTGTTTTTT
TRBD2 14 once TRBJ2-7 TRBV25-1 CASARRGGNYEQYF TGTGCCAGCGCTCGTAGGGGAGGGAACTACGAGCAGTACTTC
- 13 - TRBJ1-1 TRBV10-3 CATRQQLNTEAFF TGTGCCACGCGACAGCAATTGAACACTGAAGCTTTCTTT
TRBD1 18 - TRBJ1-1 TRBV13 CASSSLVYEGQGRAEAFF TGTGCCAGCAGCAGCTTAGTTTATGAGGGACAGGGTAGGGCTGAAGCTTTCTTT
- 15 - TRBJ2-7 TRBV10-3 CAISEGWGSGYEQYF TGTGCCATCAGTGAGGGGTGGGGCAGTGGCTACGAGCAGTACTTC
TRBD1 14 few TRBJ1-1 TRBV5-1 CASSSTGVVTEAFF TGCGCCAGCAGCTCGACAGGGGTGGTCACTGAAGCTTTCTTT
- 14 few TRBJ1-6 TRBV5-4 CASSFGGKWSPLHF TGTGCCAGCAGCTTCGGGGGGAAGTGGTCACCCCTCCACTTT
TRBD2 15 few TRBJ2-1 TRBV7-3 CASRPSGGNNNEQFF TGTGCCAGCAGACCTAGCGGGGGTAATAACAATGAGCAGTTCTTC
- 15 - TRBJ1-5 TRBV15 CATSRDSGSNQPQHF TGTGCCACCAGCAGAGATTCCGGTAGCAATCAGCCCCAGCATTTT
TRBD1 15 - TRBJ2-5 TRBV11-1 CASSLPTGGFETQYF TGTGCCAGCAGCCTTCCGACAGGGGGCTTTGAGACCCAGTACTTC
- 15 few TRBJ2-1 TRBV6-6 CASSPTGGVLNEQFF TGTGCCAGCAGTCCGACAGGCGGCGTTTTGAATGAGCAGTTCTTC
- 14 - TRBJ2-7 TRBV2 CASRKLVNQGEQYF TGTGCCAGCAGAAAACTAGTAAATCAAGGTGAGCAGTACTTC
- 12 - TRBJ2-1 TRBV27 CASSIRGDEQFF TGTGCCAGCAGCATAAGGGGCGATGAGCAGTTCTTC
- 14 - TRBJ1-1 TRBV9 CASSPYRERTEAFF TGTGCCAGCAGCCCATACCGAGAACGGACTGAAGCTTTCTTT
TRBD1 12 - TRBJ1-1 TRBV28 CASSTGGPEAFF TGTGCCAGCAGTACAGGGGGGCCTGAAGCTTTCTTT
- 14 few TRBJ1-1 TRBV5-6 CASSLGPGQLEAFF TGTGCCAGCAGCTTGGGCCCTGGGCAGCTTGAAGCTTTCTTT
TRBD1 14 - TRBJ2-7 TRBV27 CASSLGTDRYEQYF TGTGCCAGCAGTTTGGGGACAGATAGGTACGAGCAGTACTTC
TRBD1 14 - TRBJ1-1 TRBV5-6 CASSPRDRLVGAFF TGTGCCAGCAGCCCCCGGGACAGGTTGGTCGGAGCTTTCTTT
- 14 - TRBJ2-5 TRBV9 CASSVARGQETQYF TGTGCCAGCAGCGTAGCAAGAGGACAAGAGACCCAGTACTTC
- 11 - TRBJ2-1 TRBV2 CASSGEDEQFF TGTGCCAGCAGTGGGGAGGATGAGCAGTTCTTC
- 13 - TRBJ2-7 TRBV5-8 CASSLAGGPEQYF TGTGCCAGCAGCTTGGCCGGGGGGCCGGAGCAGTACTTC
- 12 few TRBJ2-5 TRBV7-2 CASSQTAATQYF TGTGCCAGCAGCCAAACAGCGGCCACCCAGTACTTC
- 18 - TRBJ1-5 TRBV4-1 CASSQGRRGIGLGQPQHF TGCGCCAGCAGCCAAGGGAGACGGGGGATTGGGTTAGGACAGCCCCAGCATTTT
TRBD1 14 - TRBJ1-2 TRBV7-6 CASSYDRGPYGYTF TGTGCCAGCAGCTATGACAGGGGGCCCTATGGCTACACCTTC
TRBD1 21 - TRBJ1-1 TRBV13 CASSLGLGFSNVDRENTEAFF TGTGCCAGCAGCTTAGGCTTAGGGTTCTCCAACGTGGACAGGGAGAACACTGAAGCTTTCTTT
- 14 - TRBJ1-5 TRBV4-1 CASSQDGGYQPQHF TGCGCCAGCAGCCAAGATGGGGGCTACCAGCCCCAGCATTTT
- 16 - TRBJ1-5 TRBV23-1 CASSQIDTYSNQPQHF TGCGCCAGCAGTCAAATTGACACGTATAGCAATCAGCCCCAGCATTTT
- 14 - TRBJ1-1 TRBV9 CASSDLGGLAEAFF TGTGCCAGCAGCGATTTGGGTGGGCTCGCTGAAGCTTTCTTT
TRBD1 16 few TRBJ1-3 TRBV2 CASISVVTGSRNTIYF TGTGCCAGCATTTCGGTGGTGACAGGGTCAAGAAACACCATATATTTT
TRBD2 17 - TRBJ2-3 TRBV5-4 CASSSPERGSAGDTQYF TGTGCCAGCAGCTCCCCCGAGCGGGGATCTGCTGGGGATACGCAGTATTTT
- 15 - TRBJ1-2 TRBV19 CASKAWGGNLYGYTF TGTGCCAGTAAAGCTTGGGGGGGTAACCTCTATGGCTACACCTTC
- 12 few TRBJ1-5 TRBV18 CASCINNQPQHF TGTGCCAGCTGTATAAACAATCAGCCCCAGCATTTT
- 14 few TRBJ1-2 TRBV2 CASKAGGLYYGYTF TGTGCCAGCAAGGCGGGGGGGCTCTACTATGGCTACACCTTC
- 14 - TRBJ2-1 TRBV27 CASSLGLIGGEQFF TGTGCCAGCAGTTTAGGGCTAATAGGTGGTGAGCAGTTCTTC
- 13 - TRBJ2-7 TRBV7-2 CASSLGPFYEQYF TGTGCCAGCAGCTTAGGTCCGTTCTACGAGCAGTACTTC
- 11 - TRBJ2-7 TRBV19 CASSISDEQYF TGTGCCAGTAGTATTTCAGACGAGCAGTACTTC
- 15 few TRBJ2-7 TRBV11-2 CASSSLGGGAWEQYF TGTGCCAGCAGCTCCCTGGGAGGGGGGGCGTGGGAGCAGTACTTC
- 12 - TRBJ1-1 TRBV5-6 CASSRGPLLAFF TGTGCCAGCAGCCGAGGTCCTCTCTTAGCTTTCTTT
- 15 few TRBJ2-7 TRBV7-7 CASSLMRGFTYEQYF TGTGCTAGCAGCCTAATGCGGGGTTTCACCTACGAGCAGTACTTC
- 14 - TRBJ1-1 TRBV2 CASSEGLLNTEAFF TGTGCCAGCAGTGAAGGTCTTCTGAACACTGAAGCTTTCTTT
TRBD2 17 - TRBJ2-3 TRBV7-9 CASSPRTSGWITDTQYF TGTGCCAGCAGCCCAAGGACTAGCGGGTGGATCACAGATACGCAGTATTTT
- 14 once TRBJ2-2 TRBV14 CASSQERQYGELFF TGTGCCAGCAGCCAAGAGAGGCAATACGGGGAGCTGTTTTTT
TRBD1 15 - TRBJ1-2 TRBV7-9 CASSLVRQGADGYTF TGTGCCAGCAGCTTAGTCCGACAGGGGGCGGATGGCTACACCTTC
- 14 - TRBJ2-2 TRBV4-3 CASKYLEGTGELFF TGCGCCAGCAAATACCTTGAGGGAACCGGGGAGCTGTTTTTT
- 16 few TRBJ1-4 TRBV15 CATSREWGTNNEKLFF TGTGCCACCAGCAGAGAATGGGGGACTAATAATGAAAAACTGTTTTTT